This T cell receptor (beta chain) was retrieved from a study of regulatory T cells in long-lasting Graves disease. Time point denoted: persistent/refractory GD, antithyroid drugs over 5 years with positive TRAb. From PBMCs, RNA was extracted and then used to make the TCR library. CDR3-region Arm-PCR and iRepertoire HTBI primers produced the TCR beta libraries. TCRdb analysed the multiplex PCR reads with MiXCR anew, one entry per CDR3 protein. The data show over 300,000 distinct CDR3 sequences, with 15% to 20% seen just once and less than 35% held by the top ten. Germline CDR1 reads SGHRS; CDR2 reads YFSETQ. The V gene end was trimmed by 5 bases and the J gene end by 2 bases; junction bases not matched to a gene: 7. CDR3 length: 14 amino acids.

This TCR was sampled from a female donor with Graves disease. Sequencing was performed on peripheral blood mononuclear cells (PBMCs), taken when the disease was refractory, from a patient treated with antithyroid drugs. The chain has TRBV5-1 and TRBJ2-7, with 7 positions matching TRBD1. CDR3: CASRRTGGAYEQYF. The CDR3, as DNA: TGCGCCAGCAGACGGACAGGCGGCGCCTACGAGCAGTACTTC.